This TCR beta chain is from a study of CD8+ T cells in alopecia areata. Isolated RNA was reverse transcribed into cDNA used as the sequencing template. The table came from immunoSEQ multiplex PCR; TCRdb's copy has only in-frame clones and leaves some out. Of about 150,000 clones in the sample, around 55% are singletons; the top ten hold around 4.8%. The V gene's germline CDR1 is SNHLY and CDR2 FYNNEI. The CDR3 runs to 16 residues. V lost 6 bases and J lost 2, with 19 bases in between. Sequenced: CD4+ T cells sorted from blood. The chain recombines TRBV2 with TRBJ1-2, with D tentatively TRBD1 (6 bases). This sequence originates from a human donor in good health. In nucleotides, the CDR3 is TGTGCCAGCAGCCAGGGACGGGGACAACGAAACTATGGCTACACCTTC. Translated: CASSQGRGQRNYGYTF.